The rows below give T cell receptor beta chains drawn from one sample of a study of T cells expressing NK-cell markers. TCRdb re-called the 5' RACE reads; one entry per CDR3 protein, DNA not given. The sample table includes about 460,000 distinct CDR3 sequences. The sequencing input was blood T cells: a sorted CD56 or NKG2C T cell subset, CD4+ or CD8+ T cells, or bulk PBMC T cells (not recorded which). The receptors stem from a woman aged 45 to 65 in good health. Each CDR3 is given with its conserved first and last residue. Only some rows state a clone size, as once, few, many or a class for expanded clones.

v_call: TRBV5-1; j_call: TRBJ2-2; clone_size: NA; cdr3_aa: CASSSALGTGELFF
v_call: TRBV20-1; j_call: TRBJ2-3; clone_size: NA; cdr3_aa: CSARRGLAGVSPDTQYF
v_call: TRBV28; j_call: TRBJ2-1; clone_size: NA; cdr3_aa: CASTNDGLESNEQFF
v_call: TRBV7-9; j_call: TRBJ2-2; clone_size: NA; cdr3_aa: CASSFVRTGTSGYTGELFF
v_call: TRBV20-1; j_call: TRBJ2-7; clone_size: NA; cdr3_aa: CSARGLHGQGFFAYEQYF
v_call: TRBV5-1; j_call: TRBJ2-1; clone_size: NA; cdr3_aa: CASSLDSSYPEQFF
v_call: TRBV12-3/TRBV12-4; j_call: TRBJ1-6; clone_size: NA; cdr3_aa: CASSFGRGGSPLHF
v_call: TRBV20-1; j_call: TRBJ1-2; clone_size: NA; cdr3_aa: CSALRVGGGYGYTF
v_call: TRBV24-1; j_call: TRBJ2-1; clone_size: NA; cdr3_aa: CATSDRDRGRLFF
v_call: TRBV24-1; j_call: TRBJ2-1; clone_size: NA; cdr3_aa: CATSDSLNRGIPNEQFF
v_call: TRBV12-3/TRBV12-4; j_call: TRBJ1-3; clone_size: NA; cdr3_aa: CASSKAESGNTIYF
v_call: TRBV12-3/TRBV12-4; j_call: TRBJ2-3; clone_size: NA; cdr3_aa: CASSLKEQRTDTQYF
v_call: TRBV20-1; j_call: TRBJ2-5; clone_size: NA; cdr3_aa: CSASQGMNQETQYF
v_call: TRBV20-1; j_call: TRBJ2-7; clone_size: NA; cdr3_aa: CSAPPLTGGYYEQYF
v_call: TRBV5-1; j_call: TRBJ2-1; clone_size: NA; cdr3_aa: CASSRDGTSGRGSGFF
v_call: TRBV11-2; j_call: TRBJ2-3; clone_size: NA; cdr3_aa: CASSNRGPKADTQYF
v_call: TRBV5-6; j_call: TRBJ1-1; clone_size: NA; cdr3_aa: CASSLIKTPRGTEAFF
v_call: TRBV12-3/TRBV12-4; j_call: TRBJ2-3; clone_size: NA; cdr3_aa: CASQPPGGGTDTQYF
v_call: TRBV11-3; j_call: TRBJ1-6; clone_size: NA; cdr3_aa: CASSSVGSPLHF
v_call: TRBV3-1; j_call: TRBJ1-5; clone_size: NA; cdr3_aa: CASSQGQKKNQPQHF
v_call: TRBV5-1; j_call: TRBJ2-3; clone_size: NA; cdr3_aa: CASSLPAGLAGEGTTDTQYF
v_call: TRBV27; j_call: TRBJ1-1; clone_size: NA; cdr3_aa: CASSPPVGTEAFF
v_call: TRBV11-2; j_call: TRBJ1-1; clone_size: NA; cdr3_aa: CASSLSSLSNTEAFF
v_call: TRBV11-3; j_call: TRBJ1-5; clone_size: NA; cdr3_aa: CASSFFDNYQPQHF
v_call: TRBV9; j_call: TRBJ2-3; clone_size: NA; cdr3_aa: CASRTGQGVLRTDTQYF
v_call: TRBV20-1; j_call: TRBJ1-6; clone_size: NA; cdr3_aa: CSANRDSSYNSPLHF
v_call: TRBV5-1; j_call: TRBJ1-1; clone_size: NA; cdr3_aa: CASSLEARGLDTEAFF
v_call: TRBV6-1; j_call: TRBJ2-1; clone_size: NA; cdr3_aa: CASTPAGGLVLQFF
v_call: TRBV6-2/TRBV6-3; j_call: TRBJ1-5; clone_size: NA; cdr3_aa: CASRSVGQSNQPQHF
v_call: TRBV29-1; j_call: TRBJ2-3; clone_size: NA; cdr3_aa: CSVGAGVTDTQYF
v_call: TRBV12-3/TRBV12-4; j_call: TRBJ1-4; clone_size: NA; cdr3_aa: CASSSSGRGNEKLFF
v_call: TRBV5-8; j_call: TRBJ2-6; clone_size: NA; cdr3_aa: CASSLGDRPENVLTF
v_call: TRBV12-3/TRBV12-4; j_call: TRBJ2-6; clone_size: NA; cdr3_aa: CASSFEQGASSGANVLTF
v_call: TRBV30; j_call: TRBJ1-1; clone_size: NA; cdr3_aa: CAWSTGGVAFF
v_call: TRBV15; j_call: TRBJ2-5; clone_size: NA; cdr3_aa: CATSRVSPEETQYF
v_call: TRBV7-8; j_call: TRBJ1-3; clone_size: NA; cdr3_aa: CASSLDRVRSDTIYF
v_call: TRBV10-3; j_call: TRBJ2-5; clone_size: NA; cdr3_aa: CATGLAGEETQYF
v_call: TRBV28; j_call: TRBJ1-5; clone_size: NA; cdr3_aa: CAVRHSNQPQHF
v_call: TRBV12-3/TRBV12-4; j_call: TRBJ2-4; clone_size: NA; cdr3_aa: CASRRGRGKNIQYF
v_call: TRBV28; j_call: TRBJ2-1; clone_size: NA; cdr3_aa: CASSLGVRGLYNEQFF
v_call: TRBV5-1; j_call: TRBJ2-1; clone_size: NA; cdr3_aa: CASSGLAGDGEQFF
v_call: TRBV11-3; j_call: TRBJ2-1; clone_size: NA; cdr3_aa: CASSLGSAGGNNEQFF
v_call: TRBV24-1; j_call: TRBJ2-3; clone_size: NA; cdr3_aa: CATSDFAEHGQYF
v_call: TRBV28; j_call: TRBJ2-3; clone_size: NA; cdr3_aa: CAIENGTDTQYF
v_call: TRBV5-1; j_call: TRBJ2-2; clone_size: NA; cdr3_aa: CASSLLNPSGELFF
v_call: TRBV6-6; j_call: TRBJ2-3; clone_size: NA; cdr3_aa: CASSPLAGGPKDTQYF
v_call: TRBV27; j_call: TRBJ1-1; clone_size: NA; cdr3_aa: CASSPRGSNTEAFF
v_call: TRBV5-1; j_call: TRBJ1-3; clone_size: NA; cdr3_aa: CASSLEVAAFSGNTIYF
v_call: TRBV5-1; j_call: TRBJ2-3; clone_size: NA; cdr3_aa: CASSTGQFTDTQYF
v_call: TRBV24-1; j_call: TRBJ2-3; clone_size: medium-sized; cdr3_aa: CATSDYPGTDTQYF
v_call: TRBV20-1; j_call: TRBJ2-3; clone_size: NA; cdr3_aa: CSAQGGGAGGSTDTQYF
v_call: TRBV10-2; j_call: TRBJ2-1; clone_size: NA; cdr3_aa: CAIRRSSYNEQFF
v_call: TRBV20-1; j_call: TRBJ1-1; clone_size: NA; cdr3_aa: CSSGPSGAEAFF
v_call: TRBV6-1; j_call: TRBJ2-5; clone_size: NA; cdr3_aa: CASSEGGPRQTQYF
v_call: TRBV5-1; j_call: TRBJ2-3; clone_size: NA; cdr3_aa: CASSLLSGGDTQYF
v_call: TRBV6-5; j_call: TRBJ2-3; clone_size: NA; cdr3_aa: CATRAVDTQYF
v_call: TRBV24-1; j_call: TRBJ2-2; clone_size: NA; cdr3_aa: CATSDTMPGPGELFF